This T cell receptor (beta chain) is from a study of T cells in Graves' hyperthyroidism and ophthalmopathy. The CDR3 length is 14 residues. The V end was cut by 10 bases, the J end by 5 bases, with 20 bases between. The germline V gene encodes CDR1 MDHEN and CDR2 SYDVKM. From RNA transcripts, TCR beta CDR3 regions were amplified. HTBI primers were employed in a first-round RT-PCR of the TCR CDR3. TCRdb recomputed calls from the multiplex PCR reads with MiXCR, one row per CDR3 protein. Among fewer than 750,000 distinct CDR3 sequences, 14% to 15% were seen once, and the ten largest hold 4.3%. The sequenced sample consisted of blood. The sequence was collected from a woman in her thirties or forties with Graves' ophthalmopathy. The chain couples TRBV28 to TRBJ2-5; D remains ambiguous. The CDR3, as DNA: TGTGCCACCTGCCGGTGGGCCGTGAGGGAGACCCAGTACTTC. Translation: CATCRWAVRETQYF.